The 25 T cell receptor beta chains below come from one sample, sequenced in a study of Ad26.COV2.S vaccination and SARS-CoV-2 variants. TCRdb keeps only in-frame clones here, not all; method: immunoSEQ multiplex PCR. The data show some 520,000 clones, 87% seen once. As for treatment: roughly 20 received Ad26.COV2.S at low or high dose, single or two shots; about five received placebo; per-sample allocation not given. Samples came from day 63 after the first vaccine or placebo injection. Here the sequenced sample was peripheral blood, taken in a trial of Ad26.COV2.S vaccine versus placebo. The receptors originated from a person between 18 and 60 years old who received the Ad26.COV2.S COVID-19 vaccine or a placebo.

The chain employs TRBV30 and TRBJ2-1, with D possibly matching TRBD2 (6 bases). The CDR3 loop spans 14 amino acids. Germline V gene lookup returns CDR1 GTSNPN and CDR2 SVGIG (reference sequence). V lost 0 bases to trimming and J lost 4 bases, with 10 bases between them. CDR3 bases: TGTGCCTGGAGTGTGGGGGGAAGTTACAATGAGCAGTTCTTC. Its translation is CAWSVGGSYNEQFF.

The CDR3 loop reads CASSVDRGNIQPQHF. DNA for the CDR3: TGTGCCAGCAGTGTGGACAGGGGGAATATTCAGCCCCAGCATTTT. This chain links TRBV2 with TRBJ1-5; 10 bases map to TRBD1. Germline V gene data show CDR1 as SNHLY and CDR2 as FYNNEI. This CDR3 is built from 15 residues. Trimming removed 4 bases from V and 6 bases from J; junction bases left unmatched: 6.

The V and J genes are TRBV4-2 and TRBJ2-6; D may be TRBD1 (5 bases). V was pared by 3 bases and J by 5 bases, with 11 bases between. The CDR3 is 15 amino acids. From germline, CDR1 is LGHNA and CDR2 YNFKEQ. CDR3 sequence: CASSHRPDRANVLTF. As DNA, the CDR3 is TGTGCCAGCAGCCATCGTCCGGACAGGGCCAACGTCCTGACTTTC.

This clone showed up just a few times. The chain couples TRBV5-5 to TRBJ1-1, with 9 bases identical to TRBD1. J gave up 4 bases and V 2 bases, and 6 bases lay outside the gene matches. Germline V gene sequence: CDR1 SGHKS, CDR2 YYEKEE (reference sequence). There are 15 residues in the CDR3. The CDR3 DNA reads TGTGCCAGCAGCTTTAGTCCGGACAGGGGCACTGAAGCTTTCTTT. Protein: CASSFSPDRGTEAFF.

The chain couples TRBV21-1 to TRBJ2-7. TRBV21-1 is a pseudogene. The CDR3 has 12 amino acids. The CDR3 DNA reads as TGTGCCACACTCCGGGACCCCAGCGAGCAGTACTTC. Its translation is CATLRDPSEQYF.

This clone has a single count. The gene calls are TRBV7-3 and TRBJ2-6; TRBD2 is a possible D gene (6 bases). V lost 4 bases to trimming and J lost 2 bases, with 9 bases between them. Germline CDR1 is SGHTA and CDR2 is FQGTGA. This CDR3 region has 15 residues. CDR3 protein: CASSSLAAGANVLTF. CDR3 in DNA: TGTGCCAGCAGCTCGTTAGCGGCTGGGGCCAACGTCCTGACTTTC.

The CDR3 DNA reads TGTGCCAGCAGCGGAGGGGTGAATGAAAAACTGTTTTTT. Protein product: CASSGGVNEKLFF. This chain connects TRBV9 to TRBJ1-4, with D perhaps TRBD1 (5 bases). V was shortened by 3 bases and J by 5 bases, with 8 bases between the two germline ends. Germline CDR1 is SGDLS and CDR2 is YYNGEE. The CDR3 is 13 residues long.

The rearrangement uses TRBV18 and TRBJ2-7, with D possibly being TRBD2 (6 bases). Germline assignment: CDR1 KGHSH and CDR2 LQKENI. The CDR3 covers 13 residues. V dropped 2 bases and J dropped 5 bases, with 10 bases sitting between them. CDR3 DNA: TGTGCCAGCTCACCAGGGGGGAGAAACGAGCAGTACTTC. Its translation: CASSPGGRNEQYF.

V is TRBV6-6 and J is TRBJ2-1; 11 positions match TRBD2. The ends lost 5 bases at V and 9 bases at J; junction bases unmatched: 15. CDR3 size: 17 residues. From germline, CDR1 is MNHNY and CDR2 SVGAGI (reference sequence). The CDR3 coding sequence is TGTGCCAGCAGTCTTCTTCTCACTAGCGGGAGATGGAGTGAGCAGTTCTTC. Protein sequence: CASSLLLTSGRWSEQFF.

This clone was recorded a few times. The V and J genes are TRBV18 and TRBJ1-2; D not certain. Per the germline V gene, CDR1 is KGHSH and CDR2 is LQKENI. The V and J ends lost 3 bases and 0 bases respectively, with 5 bases between them. This CDR3 contains 13 residues. The CDR3 region is CASSPLANYGYTF. CDR3 DNA sequence: TGTGCCAGCTCACCGTTAGCTAACTATGGCTACACCTTC. The entire variable domain, with the rest obtained from reference TRBV18 and TRBJ1-2, is as follows: NAGVMQNPRHLVRRRGQEARLRCSPMKGHSHVYWYRQLPEEGLKFMVYLQKENIIDESGMPKERFSAEFPKEGPSILRIQQVVRGDSAAYFCASSPLANYGYTFGSGTRLTVV.

The J gene is TRBJ2-3, the V gene TRBV7-2; 12 positions match TRBD2. The CDR3 extends over 16 amino acids. V trimming: 5 bases; J trimming: 2 bases; junction bases outside the gene matches: 5. The germline V gene encodes CDR1 SGHTA and CDR2 FQGNSA. The CDR3 reads CASSQTSGRPTDTQYF. For the CDR3, the DNA is TGTGCCAGCAGCCAGACTAGCGGGAGACCCACAGATACGCAGTATTTT.

The gene calls are TRBV20-1 and TRBJ1-6; D might be TRBD1 (5 bases). Per germline, CDR1 DFQATT and CDR2 SNEGSKA (reference sequence). This CDR3 has 18 residues. V gave up 3 bases and J gave up 0 bases, with 18 bases separating them. As DNA, the CDR3 is TGCAGTGCTAGTAGGCGGCTAAGGGGAAGCTCCTATAATTCACCCCTCCACTTT. Translation: CSASRRLRGSSYNSPLHF.

The rearrangement links TRBV30 to TRBJ1-4, with D unclear. Germline V gene lookup returns CDR1 GTSNPN and CDR2 SVGIG (reference sequence). V was cut by 5 bases and J by 5 bases, with 6 bases left in between. The CDR3 sequence is 11 residues long. CDR3 residues: CAWGRNEKLFF. The CDR3 DNA sequence: TGTGCCTGGGGTAGGAATGAAAAACTGTTTTTT.

J is TRBJ2-5 and V is TRBV9; the D gene is possibly TRBD2 (5 bases). The CDR3 runs to 15 residues. Per germline, CDR1 SGDLS and CDR2 YYNGEE. Trimming cost V 1 base and J 5 bases, with 15 bases left between them. The CDR3 DNA sequence: TGTGCCAGCAGCGTATCGTTCCGGGAAAGGGAGACCCAGTACTTC. This codes for CASSVSFRERETQYF.

V is TRBV4-2 and J is TRBJ1-4; 8 nucleotides line up with TRBD1. The trim removed 0 bases at V and 11 bases at J, leaving 11 bases unmatched. This CDR3 region has 16 residues. Germline V gives CDR1 LGHNA, CDR2 YNFKEQ. The CDR3 loop is CASSQEATGAPGKLFF. The CDR3 DNA follows: TGTGCCAGCAGCCAAGAAGCGACAGGGGCCCCCGGGAAACTGTTTTTT.

The V call is TRBV28, the J call TRBJ2-3, with D possibly TRBD1 on 5 matching bases. V lost 7 bases, J lost 0 bases, and 14 bases lay in between. Germline CDR1 and CDR2: MDHEN and SYDVKM. The CDR3 extends over 15 amino acids. The CDR3 sequence: CASNSLQESTDTQYF. CDR3 nucleotides: TGTGCCAGCAATTCCCTACAGGAAAGCACAGATACGCAGTATTTT. The full variable domain, rest sourced from reference TRBV28 and TRBJ2-3, is DVKVTQSSRYLVKRTGEKVFLECVQDMDHENMFWYRQDPGLGLRLIYFSYDVKMKEKGDIPEGYSVSREKKERFSLILESASTNQTSMYLCASNSLQESTDTQYFGPGTRLTVL.

This chain links TRBV29-1 with TRBJ2-7, with 7 bases fitting TRBD1. The germline V gene encodes CDR1 SQVTM and CDR2 ANQGSEA. Trimming at V came to 7 bases and at J to 2 bases, leaving 14 bases not matched to a gene. This CDR3 region has 15 residues. The CDR3, as DNA: TGCAGCGCTATCCACCAAGAAGGGGGCCCCTACGAGCAGTACTTC. Its translation is CSAIHQEGGPYEQYF.

The V call is TRBV7-2, the J call TRBJ1-2; 7 positions match TRBD1. The CDR3 contains 14 residues. V was clipped by 2 bases and J by 4 bases; unmatched bases: 4. CDR1 and CDR2 (germline): SGHTA, FQGNSA. The CDR3 nucleotides are TGTGCCAGCAGCTTAAGGAGGGACAGCTATGGCTACACCTTC. Protein sequence: CASSLRRDSYGYTF. The complete variable domain, with remaining parts taken from reference TRBV7-2 and TRBJ1-2, reads GAGVSQSPSNKVTEKGKDVELRCDPISGHTALYWYRQSLGQGLEFLIYFQGNSAPDKSGLPSDRFSAERTGGSVSTLTIQRTQQEDSAVYLCASSLRRDSYGYTFGSGTRLTVV.

V gene TRBV7-3 combines with J gene TRBJ2-3; D call uncertain. The CDR3 covers 14 residues. The V end lost 6 bases, the J end lost 2 bases, and 12 bases lay between the germline ends. Germline values: CDR1 SGHTA, CDR2 FQGTGA. CDR3 amino acids: CASRKGRTTDTQYF. The CDR3 nucleotides read TGTGCCAGCAGAAAGGGCCGTACCACAGATACGCAGTATTTT.

V gene TRBV15 combines with J gene TRBJ2-1; 11 bases are shared with TRBD2. The CDR3 consists of 19 residues. Losses at the gene ends were 0 bases for V and 6 bases for J; bases not matched to a gene: 13. The germline V gene encodes CDR1 LNHNV and CDR2 YYDKDF (reference sequence). The CDR3, as DNA: TGTGCCACCAGCAGAGATAGGCTAGCGGGAGGCCCAATAGGCAATGAGCAGTTCTTC. Translated: CATSRDRLAGGPIGNEQFF.

The chain uses TRBV9 and TRBJ2-7; either TRBD1 or TRBD2 may fit D (5 bases each). The CDR3 loop spans 14 amino acids. Germline CDR1 reads SGDLS; CDR2 reads YYNGEE. V dropped 3 bases and J dropped 5 bases, with 15 bases sitting between them. The CDR3: CASSAPGRANEQYF. For the CDR3, the DNA is TGTGCCAGCAGCGCCCCGGGGCGCGCGAACGAGCAGTACTTC.

This clone has just one count. This sequence joins TRBV28 and TRBJ2-7, with D perhaps being TRBD1 or TRBD2 (5 bases each). CDR1 MDHEN and CDR2 SYDVKM come from the germline V gene. The CDR3 length is 14 residues. The V and J ends lost 5 bases and 0 bases respectively, with 11 bases between them. CDR3 protein: CASSPRDPSYEQYF. As DNA, the CDR3 is TGTGCCAGCAGTCCCAGGGACCCCTCCTACGAGCAGTACTTC.

Here the CDR3 DNA reads TGTGCCAGCAGTATCCTCGGGACAGGGGGATTTGCAACTAATGAAAAACTGTTTTTT. Translating it yields CASSILGTGGFATNEKLFF. The chain has TRBV27 and TRBJ1-4; TRBD1 aligns across 11 bases. The V gene's germline CDR1 is MNHEY and CDR2 SMNVEV (reference sequence). V lost 5 bases to trimming and J lost 0 bases; unmatched junction nucleotides: 11. CDR3 length: 19 amino acids.

V and J are TRBV4-2 and TRBJ2-2; D might be TRBD2 (5 bases). The CDR3 is made up of 15 amino acids. V lost 0 bases and J 6 bases, leaving 11 bases between the germline ends. Per the germline V gene, CDR1 is LGHNA and CDR2 is YNFKEQ. CDR3 amino acids: CASSQDPTRAGELFF. CDR3 nucleotide sequence: TGTGCCAGCAGCCAAGATCCTACGAGGGCCGGGGAGCTGTTTTTT.

The V gene is TRBV20-1, the J gene TRBJ2-5; D is unresolved. This CDR3 region has 11 residues. V lost 4 bases and J lost 0, with 3 bases in between. The germline CDR1 and CDR2 sequences are DFQATT and SNEGSKA (reference sequence). CDR3 in amino acids: CSATYQETQYF. CDR3 in DNA: TGCAGTGCTACGTACCAAGAGACCCAGTACTTC.